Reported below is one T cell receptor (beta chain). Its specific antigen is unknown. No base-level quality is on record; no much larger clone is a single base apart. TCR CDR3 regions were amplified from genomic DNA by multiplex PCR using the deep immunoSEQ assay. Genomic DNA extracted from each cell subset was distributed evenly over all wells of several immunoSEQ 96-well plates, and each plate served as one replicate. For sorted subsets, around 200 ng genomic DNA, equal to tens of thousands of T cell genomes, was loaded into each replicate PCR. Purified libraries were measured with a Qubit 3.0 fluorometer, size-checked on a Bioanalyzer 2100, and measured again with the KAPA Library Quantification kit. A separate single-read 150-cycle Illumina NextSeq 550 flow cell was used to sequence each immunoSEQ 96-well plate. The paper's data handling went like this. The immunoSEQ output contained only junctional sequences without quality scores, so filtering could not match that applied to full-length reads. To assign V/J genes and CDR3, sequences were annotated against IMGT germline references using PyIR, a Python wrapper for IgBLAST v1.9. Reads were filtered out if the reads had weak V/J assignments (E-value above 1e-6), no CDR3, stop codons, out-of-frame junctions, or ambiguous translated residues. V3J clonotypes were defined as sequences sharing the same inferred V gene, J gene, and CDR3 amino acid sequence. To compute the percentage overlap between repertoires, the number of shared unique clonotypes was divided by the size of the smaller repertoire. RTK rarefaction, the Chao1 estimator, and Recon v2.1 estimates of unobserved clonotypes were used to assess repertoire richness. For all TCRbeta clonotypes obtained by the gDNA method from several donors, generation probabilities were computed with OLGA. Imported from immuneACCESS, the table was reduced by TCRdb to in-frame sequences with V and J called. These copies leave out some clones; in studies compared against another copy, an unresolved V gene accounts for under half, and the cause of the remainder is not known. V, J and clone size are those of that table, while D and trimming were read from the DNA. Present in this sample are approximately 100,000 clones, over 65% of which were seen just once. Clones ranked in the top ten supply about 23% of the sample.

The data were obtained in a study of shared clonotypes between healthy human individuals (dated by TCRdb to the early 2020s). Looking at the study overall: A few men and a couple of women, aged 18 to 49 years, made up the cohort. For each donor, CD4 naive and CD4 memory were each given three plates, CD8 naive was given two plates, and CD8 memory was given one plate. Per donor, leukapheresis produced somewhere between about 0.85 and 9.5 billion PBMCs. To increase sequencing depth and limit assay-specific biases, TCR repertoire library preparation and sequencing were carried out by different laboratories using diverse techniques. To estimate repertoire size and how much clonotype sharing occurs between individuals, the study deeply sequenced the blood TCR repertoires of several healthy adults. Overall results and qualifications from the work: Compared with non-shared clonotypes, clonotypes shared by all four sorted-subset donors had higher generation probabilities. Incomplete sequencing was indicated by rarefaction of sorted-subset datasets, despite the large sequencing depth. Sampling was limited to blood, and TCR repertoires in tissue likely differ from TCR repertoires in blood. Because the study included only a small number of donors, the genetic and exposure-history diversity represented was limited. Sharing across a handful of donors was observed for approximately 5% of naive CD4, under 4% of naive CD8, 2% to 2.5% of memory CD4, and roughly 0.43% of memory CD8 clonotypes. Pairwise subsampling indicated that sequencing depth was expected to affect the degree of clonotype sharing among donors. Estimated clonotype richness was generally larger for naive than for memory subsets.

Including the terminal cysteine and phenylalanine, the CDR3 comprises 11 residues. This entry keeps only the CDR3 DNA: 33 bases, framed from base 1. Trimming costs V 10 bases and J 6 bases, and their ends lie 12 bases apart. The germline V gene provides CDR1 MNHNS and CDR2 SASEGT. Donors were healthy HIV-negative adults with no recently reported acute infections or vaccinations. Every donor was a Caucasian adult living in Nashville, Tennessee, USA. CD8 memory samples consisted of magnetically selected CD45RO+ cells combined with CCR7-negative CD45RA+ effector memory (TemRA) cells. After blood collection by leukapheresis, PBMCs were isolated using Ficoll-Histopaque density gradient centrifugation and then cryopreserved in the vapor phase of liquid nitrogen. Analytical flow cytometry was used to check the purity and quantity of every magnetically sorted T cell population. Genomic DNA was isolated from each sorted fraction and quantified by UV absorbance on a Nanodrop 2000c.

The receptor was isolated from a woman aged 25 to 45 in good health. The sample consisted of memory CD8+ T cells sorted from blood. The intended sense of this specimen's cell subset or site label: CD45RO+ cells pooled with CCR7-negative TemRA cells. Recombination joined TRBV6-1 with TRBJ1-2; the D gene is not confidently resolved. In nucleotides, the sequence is TGTGCCATCGACCGGGAGGATGGCTACACCTTC. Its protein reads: CAIDREDGYTF.